One T cell receptor beta chain is described in this entry. Its specificity is unknown. The data stem from a study of CD8 T cells in Susac syndrome. With random hexamers, reverse transcription was performed on about 0.5 to 1 ug of RNA. TCRdb re-derived calls from the immunoSEQ multiplex PCR reads in MiXCR, one entry per CDR3 protein. This sample has approximately 130,000 distinct CDR3 sequences, with approximately 90% found just once. CDR3 length: 10 residues. The germline V gene has CDR1 SEHNR and CDR2 FQNEAQ (reference sequence). Trimming left V 5 bases short and J 7 bases short, with 6 bases between. Study conclusions and caveats: The study recognized that its TCR sequencing and HLA analysis covered a relatively small number of individuals.

The chain links TRBV7-9 to TRBJ2-7, with unresolved D. Sample: CD8+ T cells from PBMCs. The source is a human donor with multiple sclerosis. In nucleotides, the CDR3 is TGTGCCAGCAGCCCTTTTGAGCAGTACTTC. Protein sequence: CASSPFEQYF.